One and the same sample provided the 8 T cell receptor beta chains below, sequenced in a study of neoadjuvant anti-PD-1 for oral cavity cancer (dated by TCRdb to about 2021). The time point label on this specimen signifies: before neoadjuvant nivolumab. The method behind the library was the immunoSEQ multiplex PCR assay. TCRdb's version of the immuneACCESS table is confined to in-frame rearrangements and falls short of the full clone set. An unresolved V gene accounts for under half of the shortfall where checked; the remainder is of unknown origin. The table for this sample lists over 8,500 clones; about 66% of them were counted only once. Roughly 8.3% of the sample goes to the ten largest clones. The specimen was tumor tissue, collected before nivolumab (anti-PD-1) treatment. Every receptor here comes from a person aged 35-79 years with oral cavity squamous cell carcinoma.

The J gene is TRBJ1-4, the V gene TRBV11-2; 7 bases fit TRBD1. CDR1 is SGHAT, CDR2 FQNNGV, per germline. The trim removed 5 bases at V and 3 bases at J, leaving 6 bases unmatched. The CDR3 is made up of 15 amino acids. This CDR3 reads CASSVSGTANEKLFF. The CDR3, as DNA: TGTGCCAGCAGCGTTTCCGGGACAGCTAATGAAAAACTGTTTTTT. Full variable domain (remainder filled in from reference TRBV11-2 and TRBJ1-4): EAGVAQSPRYKIIEKRQSVAFWCNPISGHATLYWYQQILGQGPKLLIQFQNNGVVDDSQLPKDRFSAERLKGVDSTLKIQPAKLEDSAVYLCASSVSGTANEKLFFGSGTQLSVL.

V and J are TRBV27 and TRBJ2-7; D is undetermined. Trimming took off 0 bases at V and 0 bases at J, with 12 bases between the two ends. The CDR3 totals 16 residues. Germline V gene lookup returns CDR1 MNHEY and CDR2 SMNVEV (reference sequence). CDR3 protein: CASSLSASLASYEQYF. The CDR3 region has the DNA TGTGCCAGCAGTTTATCGGCCAGCCTCGCCTCCTACGAGCAGTACTTC.

In its sample, this clone was seen a few times. Other DNA sequences in the same sample also yield this CDR3. The chain recombines TRBV7-9 with TRBJ2-1; D uncertain. Trimming stripped 0 bases from V and 2 bases from J, with 5 bases between. Germline values: CDR1 SEHNR, CDR2 FQNEAQ (reference sequence). The CDR3 is 14 amino acids. CDR3 nucleotide sequence: TGTGCCAGCAGCTTAGCGGGGACCTACAATGAGCAGTTCTTC. The encoded protein is CASSLAGTYNEQFF.

V gene TRBV28 combines with J gene TRBJ2-4; TRBD2 is a possible D gene (6 bases). Trimming left V 5 bases short and J 1 base short, with 12 bases between. This CDR3 spans 15 amino acids. From germline, CDR1 is MDHEN and CDR2 SYDVKM. The CDR3 region is CASSTGGVAKNIQYF. The DNA of the CDR3 is TGTGCCAGCAGTACCGGGGGTGTTGCCAAAAACATTCAGTACTTC.

This chain joins TRBV15 and TRBJ2-1, with D possibly matching TRBD2 (6 bases). CDR1 LNHNV and CDR2 YYDKDF come from the germline V gene (reference sequence). Between the trimmed V and J ends, which lost 1 base and 8 bases, there was a span of 21 bases. CDR3 length equals 17 residues. The CDR3 DNA is TGTGCCACCAGCAGAGGGGGTGGGGGAGCGGGCTTGGATGAGCAGTTCTTC. Its protein product is CATSRGGGGAGLDEQFF.

Only a few counts were recorded for this clone. The J gene is TRBJ2-5, the V gene TRBV5-1, with 10 bases fitting TRBD2. The CDR3 runs 14 residues. Germline trimming cut 2 bases from V and 2 bases from J; bases unmatched to any gene: 0. CDR1 SGHRS and CDR2 YFSETQ come from the germline V gene. CDR3 protein: CASSFSGRQETQYF. The CDR3 DNA sequence: TGCGCCAGCAGCTTTAGCGGGAGGCAAGAGACCCAGTACTTC.

V gene TRBV5-1 combines with J gene TRBJ2-7; no reliable D call. The germline V gene encodes CDR1 SGHRS and CDR2 YFSETQ. The CDR3 sequence is 13 residues long. Trimming removed 0 bases from V and 2 bases from J, with 6 bases in between. CDR3 sequence (DNA): TGCGCCAGCAGCTTGGACAGAGCCTACGAGCAGTACTTC. It yields the protein CASSLDRAYEQYF.

V and J are TRBV7-2 and TRBJ2-7; 14 bases align to TRBD2. Germline CDR1 and CDR2: SGHTA and FQGNSA. This CDR3 has 17 residues. Unmatched junction bases numbered 4, after V lost 0 bases and J lost 3 bases. The DNA for the CDR3 is TGTGCCAGCAGCTTAGCGAGGACTAGCGGGAGGAACTACGAGCAGTACTTC. It specifies CASSLARTSGRNYEQYF.